This note documents a single T cell receptor (beta chain) sequence. Its target is unknown. This sample was taken from a study of CD8+CD57+ T cells in acquired aplastic anemia. The wider study: Sorted CD4+ and CD8+ cells gave an average of around 3.1 ug of DNA. Study results and limitations: Between patients and controls, approximately 29 CD8+ CDR3 sequences were found in common.

CDR3 length equals 13 residues. Germline CDR1 reads MNHNS; CDR2 reads SASEGT. With 8 bases removed from V and 5 bases from J, the gap between germline ends came to 12 bases. Researchers used genomic DNA as the template to profile TCR beta VDJ and CDR3. TCRdb re-called the reads through MiXCR, storing one row per CDR3 protein. The sample contains about 160,000 distinct CDR3 sequences, 40% to 55% of which appear only once. An expansion of CD8+CD57+ cells by flow cytometry had been shown in patients chosen for sequencing. The chain uses TRBV6-1 and TRBJ1-4, with D hard to call. This clonotype was obtained from a human donor with aplastic anemia. The sample consisted of sorted CD4+, CD8+, or CD8+CD57+ T cells (not recorded which) from PBMCs. CDR3 sequence (DNA): TGTGCCAGCCGACTGACCGGGAATGAAAAACTGTTTTTT. This sequence encodes CASRLTGNEKLFF.